Following are 5 T cell receptor beta chains from one sample sequenced in a study of T-cell reconstitution after alpha-beta-depleted transplantation in children. Unique molecular identifiers were incorporated when the TCRbeta library was constructed. TCRdb reprocessed the PCR reads with MiXCR, giving one entry per CDR3 protein. This sample has 130,000 to 150,000 distinct CDR3 sequences, with around 10% found just once. The material was PBMCs, mostly from graft donor cells, obtained 180 days after TCRalphabeta/CD19-depleted stem cell transplant. These receptors all come from a female patient aged 2 to 10 who had a stem cell transplant for congenital amegakaryocytic thrombocytopenia, so the T cells may come from the graft donor.

This clonotype was detected ten times or more. The rearrangement joins TRBV12-3 or TRBV12-4 to TRBJ2-7; 7 bases are shared with TRBD1. The CDR3 consists of 14 residues. Trimming took 5 bases from V and 2 from J; bases not matched to a gene: 6. CDR3 residues: CASSLTGDTYEQYF. The CDR3 DNA follows: TGTGCCAGCAGTCTAACAGGGGATACCTACGAGCAGTACTTC.

The chain is built from TRBV20-1 and TRBJ1-1, with TRBD1 identical over 10 bases. CDR1 and CDR2 (germline): DFQATT, SNEGSKA (reference sequence). This CDR3 region has 15 residues. The V and J ends lost 0 bases and 11 bases, in that order; junction bases with no gene match: 12. The CDR3 spells CSARDWDRGQWWAFF. The DNA for the CDR3 is TGCAGTGCTAGAGACTGGGACAGGGGCCAATGGTGGGCTTTCTTT.

This clonotype appeared many times. V is TRBV7-2 and J is TRBJ2-1, with 10 bases that match TRBD1. V gave up 6 bases and J gave up 3 bases; unmatched junction bases: 5. Germline-derived CDR1 and CDR2 are SGHTA and FQGNSA. This CDR3 is 15 amino acids long. The CDR3 protein is CASRRDRGGYNEQFF. The CDR3 region has the DNA TGTGCCAGCAGGAGGGACAGGGGAGGCTACAATGAGCAGTTCTTC.

This clonotype was counted between two and nine times. J is TRBJ2-1 and V is TRBV5-1; TRBD2 might be the D (6 bases). CDR1 and CDR2 from the germline V gene are SGHRS and YFSETQ. V dropped 4 bases and J dropped 6 bases, with 11 bases sitting between them. This CDR3 comprises 13 residues. CDR3 sequence reads: CASSRVGGNEQFF. In DNA, the CDR3 is TGCGCCAGCAGCCGCGTGGGAGGCAATGAGCAGTTCTTC.

This clonotype was recorded at least ten times. The gene calls are TRBV28 and TRBJ2-7; possible D gene TRBD2, 6 bases. Between the trimmed V and J ends, which lost 7 bases and 3 bases, there was a span of 16 bases. Per the germline V gene, CDR1 is MDHEN and CDR2 is SYDVKM. This CDR3 spans 14 amino acids. In nucleotides, the CDR3 is TGTGCCAGCACGCGGAGGGGTTCATTCTACGAGCAGTACTTC. It translates to CASTRRGSFYEQYF.